Following are 20 T cell receptor beta chains from one sample sequenced in a study of T cell clonotyping in hematopoietic cell transplantation. Measured with immunoSEQ multiplex PCR; TCRdb has only the in-frame clones, and not every one. This table holds about 45,000 clones, 90% to 95% found once. The sample taken for sequencing was peripheral blood mononuclear cells. These receptors were taken from a woman aged 45-59 years in good health. Some clones in this sample may be carry-over from other donors' samples.

This chain joins TRBV11-1 and TRBJ1-3, with D uncertain. The germline gives CDR1 SGHAT, CDR2 FQDESV (reference sequence). Trimming removed 5 bases at V and 0 bases at J, with 17 bases between. This CDR3 contains 17 residues. The DNA for the CDR3 is TGTGCCAGCAGCAAACGGGCCCCCCTGAGCTCTGGAAACACCATATATTTT. Translating gives CASSKRAPLSSGNTIYF.

V is TRBV11-3 and J is TRBJ1-1; 10 bases fit TRBD1. With V trimmed by 2 bases and J by 5 bases, 2 bases remained unmatched. This CDR3 has 14 residues. The V gene's germline CDR1 is SGHNT and CDR2 YENEEA. The CDR3, as DNA: TGTGCCAGCAGCTTACCGGGACAGGGGACTGAAGCTTTCTTT. Its translation is CASSLPGQGTEAFF.

This clone was recorded only once. The chain couples TRBV5-5 to TRBJ1-5; the D is unclear. The CDR3 length is 13 residues. Trimming cost V 2 bases and J 6 bases, with 9 bases left between them. CDR1 is SGHKS and CDR2 is YYEKEE in the germline V gene (reference sequence). CDR3 in amino acids: CASSLTGIQPQHF. In DNA form, the CDR3 reads TGTGCCAGCAGCTTAACGGGTATTCAGCCCCAGCATTTT.

This clone was seen only once. The rearrangement joins TRBV11-2 to TRBJ1-6; D is perhaps TRBD1 (5 bases). CDR1 SGHAT and CDR2 FQNNGV come from the germline V gene. This CDR3 region has 15 residues. V shed 3 bases and J shed 6 bases, with 12 bases lying between them. In DNA form, the CDR3 reads TGTGCCAGCAGCTTTGGGGGACGGTTTAATTCACCCCTCCACTTT. The encoded protein is CASSFGGRFNSPLHF.

CDR3 bases: TGCGCCAGCAGCCAAGAAGGGATCAACACTGAAGCTTTCTTT. It specifies CASSQEGINTEAFF. This chain joins TRBV4-1 and TRBJ1-1; no firm D call. In germline, CDR1 is MGHRA, CDR2 YSYEKL. Trimming took off 0 bases at V and 2 bases at J, with 7 bases between the two ends. The CDR3 is 14 residues long.

This clone appeared a single time. The chain uses TRBV7-2 and TRBJ2-3; the D gene is possibly TRBD2 (5 bases). With 5 bases removed from V and 6 bases from J, the gap between germline ends came to 18 bases. There are 15 residues in the CDR3. Germline values: CDR1 SGHTA, CDR2 FQGNSA. Here the CDR3 reads CASSVSLGQGDTQYF. CDR3 bases: TGTGCCAGCAGCGTATCACTAGGGCAAGGTGATACGCAGTATTTT.

The V call is TRBV7-2, the J call TRBJ2-3, with D uncertain. The V and J ends lost 4 bases and 1 base respectively, with 9 bases between them. Germline values: CDR1 SGHTA, CDR2 FQGNSA. The CDR3 sequence is 14 residues long. This CDR3 reads CASSSVWGTDTQYF. CDR3 DNA: TGTGCCAGCAGCTCCGTTTGGGGCACAGATACGCAGTATTTT. The variable domain in full, completed from reference TRBV7-2 and TRBJ2-3, reads GAGVSQSPSNKVTEKGKDVELRCDPISGHTALYWYRQSLGQGLEFLIYFQGNSAPDKSGLPSDRFSAERTGGSVSTLTIQRTQQEDSAVYLCASSSVWGTDTQYFGPGTRLTVL.

Only a few counts were recorded for this clone. The V and J genes are TRBV28 and TRBJ2-2, with 9 bases lining up with TRBD2. Germline V gene data show CDR1 as MDHEN and CDR2 as SYDVKM. The CDR3 has 16 residues. With V trimmed by 6 bases and J by 4 bases, 9 bases remained unmatched. CDR3 region: CASSPLFSGGTGELFF. DNA of the CDR3: TGTGCCAGCAGCCCACTTTTTAGCGGGGGCACCGGGGAGCTGTTTTTT.

V gene TRBV11-3 combines with J gene TRBJ2-2; D remains unclear. V lost 2 bases to trimming and J lost 7 bases, with 5 bases between them. This CDR3 has 12 residues. Germline CDR1 is SGHNT and CDR2 is YENEEA. This chain's CDR3 is CASSLQDGELFF. In nucleotides, the CDR3 is TGTGCCAGCAGCTTACAGGACGGGGAGCTGTTTTTT.

V and J are TRBV12-1 and TRBJ2-1. TRBV12-1 is given as a pseudogene. The CDR3 loop spans 11 amino acids. The CDR3 sequence: CASSSLYEQFF. In DNA, the CDR3 is TGTGCCAGCAGCTCGTTATACGAGCAGTTCTTC.

The chain carries TRBV4-3 and TRBJ1-2, with 8 positions matching TRBD1. V shed 1 base, J shed 2 bases, and the junction held 9 bases outside the gene matches. The CDR3 has 17 amino acids. Germline CDR1 LGHNA, CDR2 YSLEER. CDR3 residues: CASSQGASGGENYGYTF. CDR3 bases: TGCGCCAGCAGCCAAGGGGCATCAGGGGGCGAGAACTATGGCTACACCTTC.

The chain links TRBV5-4 to TRBJ1-1; unclear D gene. Germline CDR1 SGHNT, CDR2 YYREEE (reference sequence). Trimming removed 4 bases at V and 1 base at J, with 8 bases between. The CDR3 spans 13 residues. The CDR3, as DNA: TGTGCCAGCAGCCCGGGAGCGAACACTGAAGCTTTCTTT. This codes for CASSPGANTEAFF. The full variable domain, its missing parts supplied by reference TRBV5-4 and TRBJ1-1, is ETGVTQSPTHLIKTRGQQVTLRCSSQSGHNTVSWYQQALGQGPQFIFQYYREEENGRGNFPPRFSGLQFPNYSSELNVNALELDDSALYLCASSPGANTEAFFGQGTRLTVV.

As regards this clone: One end of the junction fails to match germline, which may point to a read error. This chain connects TRBV6-1 to TRBJ2-2; D could derive from TRBD1 or TRBD2 (5 bases each). Germline V lookup: CDR1 MNHNS, CDR2 SASEGT. The CDR3 has 15 residues. The CDR3 is CTSSEYRDDTGELFF. The CDR3 DNA sequence: TGTACCAGCAGTGAGTACCGGGACGACACCGGGGAGCTGTTTTTT.

This chain links TRBV4-1 with TRBJ1-5, with unresolved D. Deletions cut 4 bases from V and 5 bases from J, with 15 bases between. This CDR3 is 15 amino acids long. Germline CDR1 reads MGHRA; CDR2 reads YSYEKL. In DNA form, the CDR3 reads TGCGCCAGCAGCCCTCAGAGCAGGAAAGATCAGCCCCAGCATTTT. It translates to CASSPQSRKDQPQHF.

V is TRBV5-1 and J is TRBJ2-1, with D unresolved. From germline, CDR1 is SGHRS and CDR2 YFSETQ. Trimming took off 0 bases at V and 0 bases at J, with 7 bases between the two ends. The CDR3 is 15 amino acids. As DNA, the CDR3 is TGCGCCAGCAGCTTGGAGGAGACCTCCTACAATGAGCAGTTCTTC. Encoded protein: CASSLEETSYNEQFF. The full variable domain, in which reference TRBV5-1 and TRBJ2-1 provide the parts outside the CDR3, is KAGVTQTPRYLIKTRGQQVTLSCSPISGHRSVSWYQQTPGQGLQFLFEYFSETQRNKGNFPGRFSGRQFSNSRSEMNVSTLELGDSALYLCASSLEETSYNEQFFGPGTRLTVL.

The J gene is TRBJ2-7, the V gene TRBV6-5, with D possibly being TRBD1 or TRBD2 (5 bases each). This CDR3 comprises 14 residues. Germline CDR1 and CDR2: MNHEY and SVGAGI. Trimming stripped 4 bases from V and 3 bases from J, with 13 bases between. CDR3 sequence: CASSSRDQDYEQYF. CDR3 sequence (DNA): TGTGCCAGCAGTTCCCGGGACCAAGACTACGAGCAGTACTTC.

V is TRBV11-1 and J is TRBJ2-2; perhaps TRBD2 as D (7 bases). The V and J ends lost 3 bases and 4 bases respectively, with 18 bases between them. CDR3 length: 17 residues. Germline V lookup: CDR1 SGHAT, CDR2 FQDESV (reference sequence). Here the CDR3 reads CASSLDWGGASTGELFF. The CDR3 coding sequence is TGTGCCAGCAGCTTGGACTGGGGGGGGGCGAGCACCGGGGAGCTGTTTTTT.

This chain connects TRBV5-6 to TRBJ1-1; tentatively, D is TRBD1 (5 bases). Trimming removed 1 base from V and 6 bases from J, with 13 bases in between. The CDR3 spans 14 residues. Germline V gives CDR1 SGHDT, CDR2 YYEEEE. The CDR3 is CASSLRDPGAEAFF. The CDR3 bases are TGTGCCAGCAGCTTGAGGGACCCCGGAGCTGAAGCTTTCTTT.

The chain uses TRBV6-5 and TRBJ2-1, with D perhaps assigned TRBD1 or TRBD2 (5 bases each). The V end was cut by 5 bases, the J end by 10 bases, with 15 bases between. Looked up from germline, CDR1 is MNHEY and CDR2 is SVGAGI. The CDR3 consists of 13 residues. CDR3 amino acids: CASSGPGPHEQFF. CDR3 DNA sequence: TGTGCCAGCAGTGGCCCGGGACCACACGAGCAGTTCTTC.

The gene calls are TRBV7-6 and TRBJ2-5, with 8 bases that match TRBD2. This CDR3 has 15 amino acids. CDR1 is SGHVS and CDR2 is FNYEAQ in the germline V gene. After removal of 5 bases from V and 3 bases from J, the junction contained 8 bases not matched to a gene. The CDR3 DNA reads TGTGCCAGCAGCAAAACTCCGGGACTAGAAGAGACCCAGTACTTC. Its translation: CASSKTPGLEETQYF. The full variable domain, completed using reference TRBV7-6 and TRBJ2-5, is GAGVSQSPRYKVTKRGQDVALRCDPISGHVSLYWYRQALGQGPEFLTYFNYEAQQDKSGLPNDRFSAERPEGSISTLTIQRTEQRDSAMYRCASSKTPGLEETQYFGPGTRLLVL.